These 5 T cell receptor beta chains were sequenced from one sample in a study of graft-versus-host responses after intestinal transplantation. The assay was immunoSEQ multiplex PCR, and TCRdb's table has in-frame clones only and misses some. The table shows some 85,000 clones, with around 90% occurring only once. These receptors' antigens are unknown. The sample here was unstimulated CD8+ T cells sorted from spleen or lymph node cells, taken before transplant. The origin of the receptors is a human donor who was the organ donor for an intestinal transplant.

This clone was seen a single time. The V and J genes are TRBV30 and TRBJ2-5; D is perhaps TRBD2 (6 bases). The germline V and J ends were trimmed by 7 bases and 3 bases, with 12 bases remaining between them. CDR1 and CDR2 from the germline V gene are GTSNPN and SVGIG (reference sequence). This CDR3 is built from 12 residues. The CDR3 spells CALGAGKETQYF. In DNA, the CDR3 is TGTGCCTTAGGGGCGGGGAAAGAGACCCAGTACTTC.

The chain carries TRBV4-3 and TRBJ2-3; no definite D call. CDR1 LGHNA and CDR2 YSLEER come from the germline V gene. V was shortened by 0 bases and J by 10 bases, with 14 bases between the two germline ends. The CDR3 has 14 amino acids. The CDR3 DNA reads TGCGCCAGCAGCCAAGATTCACAGCCCAGGTCGCAGTATTTT. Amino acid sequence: CASSQDSQPRSQYF.

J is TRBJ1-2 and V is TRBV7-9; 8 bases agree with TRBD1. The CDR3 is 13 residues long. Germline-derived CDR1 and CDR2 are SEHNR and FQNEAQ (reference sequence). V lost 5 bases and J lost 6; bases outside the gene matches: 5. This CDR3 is CASSIQGADGYTF. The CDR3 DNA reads TGTGCCAGCAGCATTCAGGGGGCAGATGGCTACACCTTC.

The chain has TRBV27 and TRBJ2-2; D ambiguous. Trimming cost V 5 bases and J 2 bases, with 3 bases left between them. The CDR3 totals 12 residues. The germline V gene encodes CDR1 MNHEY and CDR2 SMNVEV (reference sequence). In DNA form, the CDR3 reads TGTGCCAGCAGTCATAACACCGGGGAGCTGTTTTTT. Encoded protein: CASSHNTGELFF.

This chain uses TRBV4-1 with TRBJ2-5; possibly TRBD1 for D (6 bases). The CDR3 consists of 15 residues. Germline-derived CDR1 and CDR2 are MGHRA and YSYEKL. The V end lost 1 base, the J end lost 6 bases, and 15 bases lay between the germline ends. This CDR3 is CASSQGRGVFQTQYF. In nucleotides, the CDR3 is TGCGCCAGCAGCCAAGGCAGGGGCGTTTTCCAGACCCAGTACTTC.